This TCR beta chain is drawn from a study of blood T cell repertoires in COVID-19. The CDR3 has 13 residues. V was shortened by 6 bases and J by 1 base, with 9 bases between the two germline ends. The method was immunoSEQ multiplex PCR; TCRdb's version includes in-frame clones alone and lacks a portion of them. The sample yields a few hundred thousand clones, approximately 89% seen once. Clinical history as reported by participants underpinned cohort assignment. Up to 2 weeks before entering the study, exposed participants had met a COVID-19 case. This clonotype originated in a woman between 40 and 55 years old who had been exposed to COVID-19. This chain connects TRBV12-3 or TRBV12-4 to TRBJ1-2; D gene unclear. The sequenced sample was PBMCs or T cells enriched from blood (not recorded which). CDR3 sequence: CASRLSGNYGYTF. CDR3 nucleotides: TGTGCCAGCAGGTTGTCCGGTAACTATGGCTACACCTTC.